Listed below are T cell receptor beta chains from one sample, sequenced in a study of chemoradiotherapy in HPV16-positive cancers. Measured with immunoSEQ multiplex PCR; TCRdb has only the in-frame clones, and not every one. Of some 17,000 clones detected, 89% appear once; the ten largest clones hold about 2.3%. Specimen: blood, collected from a patient who underwent chemoradiotherapy. All receptors derive from a human donor with HPV-associated anogenital cancer. Each CDR3 is given with its conserved first and last residue. D genes are given only for firm matches. The listing skips clone size in some rows; elsewhere it reads once, few, many or a size class.

clone_size j_call d_call v_call cdr3_aa cdr3_nt
. TRBJ1-1 . TRBV7-2 CASSLRRGLSTEAFF TGTGCCAGCAGCTTGAGGAGGGGATTGAGCACTGAAGCTTTCTTT
. TRBJ1-6 TRBD1 TRBV28 CASSLRGGAGGSPLHF TGTGCCAGCAGCCTAAGAGGGGGGGCAGGGGGTTCACCCCTCCACTTT
. TRBJ1-1 . TRBV30 CAWSVLNRVWAPEAFF TGTGCCTGGAGTGTACTTAACAGGGTTTGGGCGCCTGAAGCTTTCTTT
. TRBJ2-7 . TRBV7-2 CASTPLGYSSYEQYF TGTGCCAGCACCCCCCTCGGTTATAGCTCCTACGAGCAGTACTTC
. TRBJ1-1 . TRBV19 CASSIGEGENTEAFF TGTGCCAGTAGTATAGGGGAGGGAGAGAACACTGAAGCTTTCTTT
. TRBJ2-5 . TRBV10-3 CAISEGTADQETQYF TGTGCCATCAGTGAAGGAACGGCAGACCAAGAGACCCAGTACTTC
. TRBJ2-5 . TRBV5-1 CASSWTWMAQETQYF TGCGCCAGCAGCTGGACATGGATGGCCCAAGAGACCCAGTACTTC
. TRBJ1-5 . TRBV30 CAWSRGFGNQPQHF TGTGCCTGGAGTCGGGGGTTTGGGAATCAGCCCCAGCATTTT
. TRBJ2-7 TRBD2 TRBV28 CASSTVAGYEQYF TGTGCCAGCAGCACCGTAGCGGGATACGAGCAGTACTTC
. TRBJ2-3 TRBD2 TRBV5-1 CASSLAVLSGRRGTDTQYF TGCGCCAGCAGCTTGGCCGTATTAAGCGGGAGGAGGGGCACAGATACGCAGTATTTT
. TRBJ1-1 . TRBV29-1 CSVIESRTEAFF TGCAGCGTCATTGAAAGTCGTACTGAAGCTTTCTTT
. TRBJ2-5 . TRBV7-8 CASSSGLRETQYF TGTGCCAGCAGCTCGGGACTCCGGGAGACCCAGTACTTC
. TRBJ2-7 . TRBV5-1 CASSGSSSYEQYF TGCGCCAGCAGCGGCTCAAGCTCCTACGAGCAGTACTTC
. TRBJ1-2 . TRBV7-3 CASSLIGGDGYTF TGTGCCAGCAGCTTGATTGGAGGGGACGGCTACACCTTC
once TRBJ2-7 TRBD2 TRBV28 CASSSGSFYEQYF TGTGCCAGCAGTAGCGGGAGTTTCTACGAGCAGTACTTC
. TRBJ2-5 TRBD2 TRBV4-1 CASSRLAGGFGETQYF TGCGCCAGCAGTCGACTAGCGGGAGGCTTCGGAGAGACCCAGTACTTC
. TRBJ2-7 . TRBV11-2 CASSLDPGGAGVGEQYF TGTGCCAGCAGCTTAGACCCCGGGGGAGCCGGGGTTGGAGAGCAGTACTTC
. TRBJ2-7 . TRBV28 CASEGTYYEQYF TGTGCCAGCGAGGGGACGTACTACGAGCAGTACTTC
. TRBJ1-5 TRBD1 TRBV5-1 CASSSGQGNQPQHF TGCGCCAGCAGCTCGGGACAGGGAAATCAGCCCCAGCATTTT
. TRBJ1-3 TRBD1 TRBV18 CASSPTGSSSGNTIYF TGTGCCAGCTCCCCGACAGGGTCCTCCTCTGGAAACACCATATATTTT
. TRBJ2-1 TRBD2 TRBV28 CASISGRSYNEQFF TGTGCCAGCATTAGCGGGAGGTCCTACAATGAGCAGTTCTTC
. TRBJ2-2 TRBD2 TRBV28 CASSLTSGSSGELFF TGTGCCAGCAGTTTGACTAGCGGGAGTTCCGGGGAGCTGTTTTTT
once TRBJ2-5 . TRBV6-1 CASSGRGKETQYF TGTGCCAGCAGTGGCAGGGGTAAAGAGACCCAGTACTTC
. TRBJ1-2 . TRBV28 CASSFQGLVYTF TGTGCCAGCAGTTTCCAGGGACTAGTCTACACCTTC
. TRBJ2-7 . TRBV6-5 CATLRGSEQYF TGTGCCACCTTGCGAGGGTCCGAGCAGTACTTC
. TRBJ1-5 . TRBV19 CASSISGPVSQPQHF TGTGCCAGTAGTATATCAGGGCCAGTTAGTCAGCCCCAGCATTTT
. TRBJ1-2 . TRBV4-1 CASSQPPTGTSYGYTF TGCGCCAGCAGCCAACCACCTACCGGGACATCCTATGGCTACACCTTC
. TRBJ2-5 . TRBV7-6 CASSTDHFGKTQYF .
once TRBJ2-3 TRBD2 TRBV5-1 CASSLARSGGPDTQYF TGCGCCAGCAGCTTGGCCCGAAGCGGGGGCCCGGATACGCAGTATTTT
. TRBJ1-4 . TRBV30 CAWSPLPPTGTLIEEEKLFF TGTGCCTGGAGTCCACTGCCCCCGACAGGAACCTTGATCGAGGAGGAAAAACTGTTTTTT
. TRBJ1-2 TRBD1 TRBV19 CASRQGAGDYGYTF TGTGCCAGCCGACAGGGGGCCGGAGACTATGGCTACACCTTC
. TRBJ1-1 TRBD1 TRBV6-5 CASSPDRGNTEAFF TGTGCCAGCAGTCCTGACAGGGGGAACACTGAAGCTTTCTTT
. TRBJ1-1 TRBD1 TRBV15 CATSRDTGGASEAFF TGTGCCACCAGCAGAGATACAGGGGGCGCGTCTGAAGCTTTCTTT
once TRBJ2-5 . TRBV7-3 CASSLSVSGETQYF TGTGCCAGCAGCTTAAGTGTTAGCGGAGAGACCCAGTACTTC
. TRBJ2-1 TRBD2 TRBV27 CASSPRAGVWAGNEQFF TGTGCCAGCAGTCCCCGAGCGGGAGTATGGGCCGGCAATGAGCAGTTCTTC